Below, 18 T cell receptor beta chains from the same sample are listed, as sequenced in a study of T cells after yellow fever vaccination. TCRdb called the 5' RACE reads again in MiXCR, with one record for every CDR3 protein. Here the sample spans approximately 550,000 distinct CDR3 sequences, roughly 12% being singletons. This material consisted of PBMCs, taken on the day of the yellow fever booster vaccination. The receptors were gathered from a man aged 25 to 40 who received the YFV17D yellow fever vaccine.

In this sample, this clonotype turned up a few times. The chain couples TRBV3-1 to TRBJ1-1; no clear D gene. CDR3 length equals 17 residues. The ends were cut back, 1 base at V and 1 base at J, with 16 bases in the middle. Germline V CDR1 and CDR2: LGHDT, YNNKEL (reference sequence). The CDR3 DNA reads TGTGCCAGCAGCCAAGGGCAAATTATTCCCTCGAACACTGAAGCTTTCTTT. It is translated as CASSQGQIIPSNTEAFF.

This CDR3 reads CASRSSGAAFF. CDR3 in DNA: TGTGCCAGCAGAAGCTCAGGGGCGGCTTTCTTT. The gene calls are TRBV7-2 and TRBJ1-1, with D possibly matching TRBD1 (6 bases). Germline-derived CDR1 and CDR2 are SGHTA and FQGNSA. This CDR3 region has 11 residues. The V end lost 6 bases, the J end lost 11 bases, and 13 bases lay between the germline ends.

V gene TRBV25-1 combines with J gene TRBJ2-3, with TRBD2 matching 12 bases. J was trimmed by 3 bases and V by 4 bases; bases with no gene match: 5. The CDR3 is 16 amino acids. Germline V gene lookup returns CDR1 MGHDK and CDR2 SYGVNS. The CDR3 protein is CASSGQGTSGTDTQYF. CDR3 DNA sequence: TGTGCCAGCAGTGGCCAAGGGACTAGCGGGACAGATACGCAGTATTTT.

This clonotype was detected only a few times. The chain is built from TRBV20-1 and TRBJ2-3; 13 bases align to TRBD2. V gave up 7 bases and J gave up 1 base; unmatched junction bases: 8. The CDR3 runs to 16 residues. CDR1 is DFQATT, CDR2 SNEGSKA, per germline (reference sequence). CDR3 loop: CSVRTSGRARTDTQYF. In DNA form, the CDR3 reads TGCAGTGTTCGTACTAGCGGGAGGGCTCGCACAGATACGCAGTATTTT.

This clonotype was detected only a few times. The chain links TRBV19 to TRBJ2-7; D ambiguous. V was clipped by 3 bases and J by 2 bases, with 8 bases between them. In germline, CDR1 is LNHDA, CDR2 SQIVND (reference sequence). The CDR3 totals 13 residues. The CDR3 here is CASSITRTYEQYF. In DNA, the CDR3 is TGTGCCAGTAGTATCACAAGAACCTACGAGCAGTACTTC.

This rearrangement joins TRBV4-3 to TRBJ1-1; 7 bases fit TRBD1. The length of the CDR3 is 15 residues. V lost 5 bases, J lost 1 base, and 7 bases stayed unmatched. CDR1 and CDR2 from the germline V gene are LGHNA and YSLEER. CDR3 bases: TGCGCCAGCAGCTCCATCGACAGGGAGAACACTGAAGCTTTCTTT. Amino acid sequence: CASSSIDRENTEAFF.

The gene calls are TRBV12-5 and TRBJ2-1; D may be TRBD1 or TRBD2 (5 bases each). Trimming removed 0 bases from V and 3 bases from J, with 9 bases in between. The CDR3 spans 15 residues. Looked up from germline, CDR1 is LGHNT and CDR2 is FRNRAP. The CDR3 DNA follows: TGTGCTAGTGGTTTGGTACTGGGGGTCTACAATGAGCAGTTCTTC. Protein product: CASGLVLGVYNEQFF.

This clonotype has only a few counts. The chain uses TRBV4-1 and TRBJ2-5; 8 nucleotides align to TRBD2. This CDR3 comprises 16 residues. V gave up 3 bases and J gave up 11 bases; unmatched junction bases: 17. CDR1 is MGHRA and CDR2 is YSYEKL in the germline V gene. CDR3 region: CASSHYPGLGVEGQYF. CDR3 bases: TGCGCCAGCAGCCACTACCCGGGACTAGGGGTGGAGGGTCAGTACTTC.

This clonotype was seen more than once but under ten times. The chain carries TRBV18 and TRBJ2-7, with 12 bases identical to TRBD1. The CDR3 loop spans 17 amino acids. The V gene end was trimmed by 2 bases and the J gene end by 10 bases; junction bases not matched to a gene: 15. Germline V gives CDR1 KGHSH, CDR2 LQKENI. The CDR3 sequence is CASSPSVTGDRGRGQYF. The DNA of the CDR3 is TGTGCCAGCTCACCATCCGTCACGGGGGACAGGGGGCGCGGTCAGTACTTC.

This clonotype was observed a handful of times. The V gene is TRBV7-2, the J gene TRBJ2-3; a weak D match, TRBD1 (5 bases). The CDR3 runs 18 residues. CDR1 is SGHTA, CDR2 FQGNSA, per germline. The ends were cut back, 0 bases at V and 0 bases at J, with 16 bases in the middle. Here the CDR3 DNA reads TGTGCCAGCAGCTTAGCCGGTCGTGGGGCTATTAGCACAGATACGCAGTATTTT. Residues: CASSLAGRGAISTDTQYF.

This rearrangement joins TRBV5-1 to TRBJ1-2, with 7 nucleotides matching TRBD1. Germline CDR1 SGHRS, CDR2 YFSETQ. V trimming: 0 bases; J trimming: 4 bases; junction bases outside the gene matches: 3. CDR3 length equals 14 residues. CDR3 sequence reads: CASSLDRGFYGYTF. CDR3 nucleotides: TGCGCCAGCAGCTTGGACAGGGGTTTCTATGGCTACACCTTC.

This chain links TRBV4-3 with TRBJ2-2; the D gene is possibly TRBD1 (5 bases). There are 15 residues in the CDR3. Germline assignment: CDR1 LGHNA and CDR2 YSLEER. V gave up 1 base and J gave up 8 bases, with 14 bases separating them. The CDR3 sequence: CASSQALQGTGELFF. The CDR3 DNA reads TGCGCCAGCAGCCAAGCCCTGCAGGGTACTGGGGAGCTGTTTTTT.

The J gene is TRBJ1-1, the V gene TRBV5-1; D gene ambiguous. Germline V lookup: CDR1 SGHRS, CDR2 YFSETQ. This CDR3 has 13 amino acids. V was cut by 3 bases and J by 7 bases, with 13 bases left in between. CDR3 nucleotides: TGCGCCAGCAGCTCCACGGTGGGATTTGAAGCTTTCTTT. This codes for CASSSTVGFEAFF.

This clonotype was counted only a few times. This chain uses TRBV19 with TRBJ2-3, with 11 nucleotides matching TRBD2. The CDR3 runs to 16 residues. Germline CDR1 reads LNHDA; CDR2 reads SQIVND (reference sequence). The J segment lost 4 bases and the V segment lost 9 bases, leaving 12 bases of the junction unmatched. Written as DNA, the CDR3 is TGTGCCAGCGTACACATAGCGGGAGGGCCCGCAGATACGCAGTATTTT. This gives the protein CASVHIAGGPADTQYF. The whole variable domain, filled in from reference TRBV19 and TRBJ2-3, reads DGGITQSPKYLFRKEGQNVTLSCEQNLNHDAMYWYRQDPGQGLRLIYYSQIVNDFQKGDIAEGYSVSREKKESFPLTVTSAQKNPTAFYLCASVHIAGGPADTQYFGPGTRLTVL.

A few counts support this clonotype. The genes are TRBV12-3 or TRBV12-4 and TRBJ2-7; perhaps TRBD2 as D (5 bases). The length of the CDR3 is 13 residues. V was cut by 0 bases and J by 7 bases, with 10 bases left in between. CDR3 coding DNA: TGTGCCAGCAGTTTAGCGGGAGCTAGGGAGCAGTACTTC. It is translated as CASSLAGAREQYF.

The CDR3 is CASSQALTGRGGEQYF. CDR3 coding DNA: TGTGCCAGCAGCCAAGCCCTAACCGGGAGGGGGGGGGAGCAGTACTTC. The J gene is TRBJ2-7, the V gene TRBV3-1; 8 bases map to TRBD2. The V gene end was trimmed by 1 base and the J gene end by 7 bases; junction bases not matched to a gene: 12. CDR3 size: 16 residues. The germline V gene encodes CDR1 LGHDT and CDR2 YNNKEL (reference sequence).

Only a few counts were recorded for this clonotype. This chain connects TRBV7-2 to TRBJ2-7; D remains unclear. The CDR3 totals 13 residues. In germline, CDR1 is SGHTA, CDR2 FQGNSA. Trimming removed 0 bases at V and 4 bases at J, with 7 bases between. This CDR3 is CASSLAGEYEQYF. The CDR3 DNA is TGTGCCAGCAGCTTAGCTGGGGAATACGAGCAGTACTTC.

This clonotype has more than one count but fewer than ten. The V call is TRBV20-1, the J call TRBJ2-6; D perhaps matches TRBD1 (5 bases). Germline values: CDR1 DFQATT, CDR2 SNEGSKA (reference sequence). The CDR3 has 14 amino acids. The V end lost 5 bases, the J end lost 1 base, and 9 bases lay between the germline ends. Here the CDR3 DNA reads TGCAGTGCTCAGAAGGGGTCTGGGGCCAACGTCCTGACTTTC. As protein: CSAQKGSGANVLTF.